One and the same sample provided the 21 T cell receptor beta chains below, sequenced in a study of T cells expressing NK-cell markers. TCRdb processed the 5' RACE reads again and assigns one entry to each CDR3 protein, with no DNA. The listing records 400,000 to 450,000 distinct CDR3 sequences. Sequences were obtained from blood T cells: a sorted CD56 or NKG2C T cell subset, CD4+ or CD8+ T cells, or bulk PBMC T cells (not recorded which). Every receptor here comes from a woman between 18 and 70 years old in good health.

The chain carries TRBV18 and TRBJ1-1. CDR3 size: 13 residues. Germline CDR1 reads KGHSH; CDR2 reads LQKENI. The CDR3 is CASSPTSNTEAFF.

The rearrangement links TRBV9 to TRBJ2-1; TCRdb calls TRBD2, which cannot be checked without DNA. The germline V gene encodes CDR1 SGDLS and CDR2 YYNGEE. The CDR3 is made up of 14 amino acids. The CDR3 sequence is CASSSGGYYNEQFF.

V is TRBV4-1 and J is TRBJ2-1; the TCRdb call, TRBD2, lacks DNA for checking. This CDR3 spans 12 amino acids. Germline V gene data show CDR1 as MGHRA and CDR2 as YSYEKL. The CDR3 loop is CASKGLANEQFF.

The chain joins TRBV3-1 to TRBJ1-5. Germline loops: CDR1 LGHDT, CDR2 YNNKEL (reference sequence). This CDR3 is 14 amino acids long. The CDR3 sequence: CASSPTSRNQPQHF.

The chain carries TRBV7-2 and TRBJ1-5; TCRdb indicates TRBD1, and absent DNA this call remains unverified. The CDR3 is 15 amino acids. Germline CDR1 is SGHTA and CDR2 is FQGNSA. This CDR3 is CASSTGGGKGQPQHF.

This chain connects TRBV5-1 to TRBJ2-5; TCRdb picks TRBD2, but there is no DNA to check that call. Germline-derived CDR1 and CDR2 are SGHRS and YFSETQ. This CDR3 has 13 residues. The chain's CDR3 is CASRRADQETQYF.

The chain carries TRBV20-1 and TRBJ2-3; TCRdb's assignment of TRBD2 cannot be checked, as there is no DNA. This CDR3 contains 15 residues. Germline values: CDR1 DFQATT, CDR2 SNEGSKA (reference sequence). Here the CDR3 reads CSANPASGGTDTQYF.

The V and J genes are TRBV11-3 and TRBJ2-1; as DNA is missing, the TRBD2 call by TCRdb cannot be tested. The CDR3 sequence is 15 residues long. Germline lookup yields CDR1 SGHNT and CDR2 YENEEA. This CDR3 is CASSSLAGRYNEQFF.

The V and J genes are TRBV20-1 and TRBJ2-7; TCRdb outputs TRBD2, but without DNA this stays unchecked. CDR3 length: 15 amino acids. CDR1 and CDR2 from the germline V gene are DFQATT and SNEGSKA (reference sequence). The CDR3 here is CSAIPGLAGDYEQYF.

The CDR3 loop is CSVEGQASNTEAFF. The gene calls are TRBV29-1 and TRBJ1-1; the D gene TCRdb calls, TRBD1, cannot be checked with no DNA. There are 14 residues in the CDR3. CDR1 is SQVTM and CDR2 is ANQGSEA in the germline V gene.

The gene calls are TRBV5-4 and TRBJ2-3; TCRdb's D gene call, TRBD2, goes unchecked for lack of DNA. CDR3 length: 18 residues. CDR1 SGHNT and CDR2 YYREEE come from the germline V gene (reference sequence). This chain's CDR3 is CASSSRLKTSGITDTQYF.

This sequence joins TRBV5-4 and TRBJ2-7. The length of the CDR3 is 13 residues. Germline V gene lookup returns CDR1 SGHNT and CDR2 YYREEE (reference sequence). The chain's CDR3 is CASSWGESGEQYF. Full variable domain (remainder filled in from reference TRBV5-4 and TRBJ2-7): ETGVTQSPTHLIKTRGQQVTLRCSSQSGHNTVSWYQQALGQGPQFIFQYYREEENGRGNFPPRFSGLQFPNYSSELNVNALELDDSALYLCASSWGESGEQYFGPGTRLTVT.

The rearrangement joins TRBV4-1 to TRBJ2-2; TCRdb lists TRBD2, though no DNA is available to test this call. Germline loops: CDR1 MGHRA, CDR2 YSYEKL. The CDR3 extends over 16 amino acids. This CDR3 reads CASSQVLAQNTGELFF.

The chain recombines TRBV5-4 with TRBJ2-4. CDR3 length equals 14 residues. From germline, CDR1 is SGHNT and CDR2 YYREEE (reference sequence). The CDR3 region is CASSHTLAKNIQYF.

The chain has TRBV12-3 or TRBV12-4 and TRBJ2-3; TCRdb's D call of TRBD1 is untestable without DNA. The CDR3 contains 16 residues. The CDR3 sequence: CASSLSPLQGTDTQYF.

This chain links TRBV18 with TRBJ1-4. Germline V CDR1 and CDR2: KGHSH, LQKENI. The CDR3 consists of 14 residues. CDR3 sequence: CASSPASTNEKLFF. Full variable domain (missing parts from reference TRBV18 and TRBJ1-4): NAGVMQNPRHLVRRRGQEARLRCSPMKGHSHVYWYRQLPEEGLKFMVYLQKENIIDESGMPKERFSAEFPKEGPSILRIQQVVRGDSAAYFCASSPASTNEKLFFGSGTQLSVL.

This chain links TRBV7-8 with TRBJ1-6; lacking DNA, the TRBD1 call made by TCRdb goes unchecked. The germline V gene encodes CDR1 SGHVS and CDR2 FQNEAQ. The CDR3 is 15 residues long. CDR3: CASCPTGPHNSPLHF.

The chain combines TRBV12-3 or TRBV12-4 with TRBJ1-2; TCRdb returns TRBD1, unconfirmable since there is no DNA. The CDR3 covers 14 residues. This CDR3 is CASFLQGLDYGYTF.

This rearrangement joins TRBV30 to TRBJ1-5; there is no DNA to check the TCRdb D call of TRBD1. CDR3 length: 14 residues. Germline lookup yields CDR1 GTSNPN and CDR2 SVGIG (reference sequence). CDR3 residues: CAWSRGSLNQPQHF.

The rearrangement joins TRBV7-9 to TRBJ1-1. The V gene's germline CDR1 is SEHNR and CDR2 FQNEAQ (reference sequence). This CDR3 spans 14 amino acids. The CDR3 sequence: CASSPGYGNTEAFF.

The chain links TRBV27 to TRBJ1-3; lacking DNA, the TRBD1 call made by TCRdb goes unchecked. This CDR3 is 17 amino acids long. Germline loops: CDR1 MNHEY, CDR2 SMNVEV (reference sequence). The CDR3 sequence is CASSLTGGWRSGNTIYF.